The TCR beta chain under discussion was sequenced for a study of T cells of healthy individuals. The CDR3 sequence is 11 residues long. From germline, CDR1 is MNHEY and CDR2 SVGAGI. Trimming removed 1 base at V and 8 bases at J, with 4 bases between. MiXCR was run by TCRdb on the 5' RACE reads, yielding one entry per CDR3 protein. The data contain about 53,000 distinct CDR3 sequences, about 15% of them singletons. In its sample, this clonotype was seen a few times. The chain uses TRBV6-5 and TRBJ2-3, with D uncertain. The origin of this receptor is a human donor in good health. The CDR3 DNA reads TGTGCCAGCAGTTACTTAGGTACGCAGTATTTT. Its protein is CASSYLGTQYF.